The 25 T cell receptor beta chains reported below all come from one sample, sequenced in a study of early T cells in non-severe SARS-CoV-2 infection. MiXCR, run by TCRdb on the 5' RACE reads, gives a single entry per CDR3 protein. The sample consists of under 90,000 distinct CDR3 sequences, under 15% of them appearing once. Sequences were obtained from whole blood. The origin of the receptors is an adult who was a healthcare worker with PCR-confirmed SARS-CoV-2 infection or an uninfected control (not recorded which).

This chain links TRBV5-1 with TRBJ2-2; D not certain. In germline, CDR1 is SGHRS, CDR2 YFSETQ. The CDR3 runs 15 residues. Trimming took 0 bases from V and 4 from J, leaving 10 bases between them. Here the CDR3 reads CASSLAADRTGELFF. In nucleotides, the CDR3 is TGCGCCAGCAGCTTGGCGGCGGATCGCACCGGGGAGCTGTTTTTT.

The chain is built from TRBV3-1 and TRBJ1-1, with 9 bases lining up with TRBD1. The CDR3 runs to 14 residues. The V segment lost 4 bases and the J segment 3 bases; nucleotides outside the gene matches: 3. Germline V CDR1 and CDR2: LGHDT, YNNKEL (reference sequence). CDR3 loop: CASSLRDRDTEAFF. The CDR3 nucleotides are TGTGCCAGCAGCCTCCGGGACAGGGACACTGAAGCTTTCTTT.

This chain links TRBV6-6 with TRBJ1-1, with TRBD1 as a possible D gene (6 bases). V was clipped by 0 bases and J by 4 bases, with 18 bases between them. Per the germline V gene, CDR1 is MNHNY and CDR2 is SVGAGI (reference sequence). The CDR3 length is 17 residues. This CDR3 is CASSYSFPGDKVTEAFF. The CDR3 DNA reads TGTGCCAGCAGTTACTCGTTCCCAGGGGATAAGGTCACTGAAGCTTTCTTT.

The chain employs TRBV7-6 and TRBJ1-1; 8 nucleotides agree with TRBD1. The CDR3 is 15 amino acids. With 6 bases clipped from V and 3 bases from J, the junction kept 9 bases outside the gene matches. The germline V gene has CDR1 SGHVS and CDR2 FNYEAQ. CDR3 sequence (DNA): TGTGCCAGCAGACGCGGGACAGGAACGGACACTGAAGCTTTCTTT. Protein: CASRRGTGTDTEAFF.

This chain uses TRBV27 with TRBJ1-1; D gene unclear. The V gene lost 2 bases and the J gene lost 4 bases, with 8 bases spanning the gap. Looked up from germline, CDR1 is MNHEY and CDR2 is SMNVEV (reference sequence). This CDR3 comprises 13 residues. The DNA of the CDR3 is TGTGCCAGCAGTTTAGGGGTTATCACTGAAGCTTTCTTT. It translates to CASSLGVITEAFF.

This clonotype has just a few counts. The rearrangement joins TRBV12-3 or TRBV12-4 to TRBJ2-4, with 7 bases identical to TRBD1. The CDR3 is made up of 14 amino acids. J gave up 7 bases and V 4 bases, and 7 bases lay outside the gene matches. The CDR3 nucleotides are TGTGCCAGCAGTTCCACCGGGACAGTTAACATTCAGTACTTC. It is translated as CASSSTGTVNIQYF.

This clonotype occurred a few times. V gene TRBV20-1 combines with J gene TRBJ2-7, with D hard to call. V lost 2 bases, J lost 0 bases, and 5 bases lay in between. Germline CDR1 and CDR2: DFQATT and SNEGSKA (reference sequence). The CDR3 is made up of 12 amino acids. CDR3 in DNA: TGCAGTGCTAGACTTAGCTCCTACGAGCAGTACTTC. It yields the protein CSARLSSYEQYF.

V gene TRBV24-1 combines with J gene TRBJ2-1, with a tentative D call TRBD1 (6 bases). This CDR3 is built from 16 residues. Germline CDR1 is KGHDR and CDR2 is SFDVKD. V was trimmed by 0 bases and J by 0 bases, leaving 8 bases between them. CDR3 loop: CATSDLAGASYNEQFF. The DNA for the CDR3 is TGTGCCACCAGTGATTTGGCAGGGGCCTCCTACAATGAGCAGTTCTTC.

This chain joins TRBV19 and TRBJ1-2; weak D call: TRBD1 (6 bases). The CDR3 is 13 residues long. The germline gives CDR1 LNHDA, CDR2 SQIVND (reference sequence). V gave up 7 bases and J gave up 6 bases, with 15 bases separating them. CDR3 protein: CASKNRAGNGYTF. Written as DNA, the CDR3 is TGTGCCAGTAAGAACAGGGCCGGTAATGGCTACACCTTC.

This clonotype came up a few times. The CDR3 here is CASSQVLGTGGYEQYF. The DNA of the CDR3 is TGTGCCAGCAGCCAAGTGCTCGGGACAGGGGGCTACGAGCAGTACTTC. This rearrangement joins TRBV4-2 to TRBJ2-7; TRBD1 aligns across 11 bases. This CDR3 has 16 residues. The V gene's germline CDR1 is LGHNA and CDR2 YNFKEQ. The V and J ends lost 1 base and 3 bases, in that order; junction bases with no gene match: 5.

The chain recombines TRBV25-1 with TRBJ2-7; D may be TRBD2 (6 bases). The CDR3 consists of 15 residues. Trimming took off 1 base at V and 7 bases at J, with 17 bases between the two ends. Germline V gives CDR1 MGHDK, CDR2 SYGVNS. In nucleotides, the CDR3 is TGTGCCAGCAGTGAATGGGGGTCGGGAGCGGAAGAGCAGTACTTC. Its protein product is CASSEWGSGAEEQYF.

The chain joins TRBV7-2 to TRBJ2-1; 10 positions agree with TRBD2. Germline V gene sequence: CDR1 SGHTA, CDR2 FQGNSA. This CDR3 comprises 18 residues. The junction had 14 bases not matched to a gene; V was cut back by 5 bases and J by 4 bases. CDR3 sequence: CASSLQGAGTSVYNEQFF. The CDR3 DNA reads TGTGCCAGCAGCCTCCAAGGGGCCGGGACTAGCGTTTACAATGAGCAGTTCTTC. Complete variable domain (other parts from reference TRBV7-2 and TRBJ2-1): GAGVSQSPSNKVTEKGKDVELRCDPISGHTALYWYRQSLGQGLEFLIYFQGNSAPDKSGLPSDRFSAERTGGSVSTLTIQRTQQEDSAVYLCASSLQGAGTSVYNEQFFGPGTRLTVL.

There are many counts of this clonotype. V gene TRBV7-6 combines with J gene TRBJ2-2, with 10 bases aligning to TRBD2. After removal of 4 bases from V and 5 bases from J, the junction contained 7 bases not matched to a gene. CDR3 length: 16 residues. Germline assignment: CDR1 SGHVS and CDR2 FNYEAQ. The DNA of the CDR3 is TGTGCCAGCAGCTCACAAGCGGGAGGGTATACCGGGGAGCTGTTTTTT. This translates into CASSSQAGGYTGELFF.

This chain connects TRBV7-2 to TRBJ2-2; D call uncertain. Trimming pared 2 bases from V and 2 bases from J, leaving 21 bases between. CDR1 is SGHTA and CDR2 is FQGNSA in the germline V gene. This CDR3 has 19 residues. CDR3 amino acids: CASSLSRRGRLINTGELFF. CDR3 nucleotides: TGTGCCAGCAGCTTAAGTCGTAGAGGAAGACTGATTAACACCGGGGAGCTGTTTTTT.

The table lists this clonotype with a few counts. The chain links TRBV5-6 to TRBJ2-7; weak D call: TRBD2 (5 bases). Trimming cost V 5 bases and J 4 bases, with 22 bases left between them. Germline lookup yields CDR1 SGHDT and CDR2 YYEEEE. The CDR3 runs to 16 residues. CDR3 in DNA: TGTGCCAGCAGAAACTCCCAAGGAGGATGGGGTTACGAGCAGTACTTC. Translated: CASRNSQGGWGYEQYF. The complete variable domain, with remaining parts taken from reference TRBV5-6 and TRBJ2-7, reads DAGVTQSPTHLIKTRGQQVTLRCSPKSGHDTVSWYQQALGQGPQFIFQYYEEEERQRGNFPDRFSGHQFPNYSSELNVNALLLGDSALYLCASRNSQGGWGYEQYFGPGTRLTVT.

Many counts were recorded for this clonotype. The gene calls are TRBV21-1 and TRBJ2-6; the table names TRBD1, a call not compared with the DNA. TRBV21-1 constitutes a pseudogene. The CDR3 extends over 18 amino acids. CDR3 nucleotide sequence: TGTGCCAGCAGCAAAGGGGGACAGTCTATCTCTGGGGCCAACGTCCTGACTTTC. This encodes CASSKGGQSISGANVLTF.

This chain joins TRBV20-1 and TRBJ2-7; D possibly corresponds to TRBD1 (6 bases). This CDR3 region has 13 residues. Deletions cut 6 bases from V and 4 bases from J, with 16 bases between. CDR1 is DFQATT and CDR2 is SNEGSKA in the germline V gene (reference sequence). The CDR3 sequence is CSAEGQLEYEQYF. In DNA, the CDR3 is TGCAGTGCAGAAGGACAGCTTGAATACGAGCAGTACTTC.

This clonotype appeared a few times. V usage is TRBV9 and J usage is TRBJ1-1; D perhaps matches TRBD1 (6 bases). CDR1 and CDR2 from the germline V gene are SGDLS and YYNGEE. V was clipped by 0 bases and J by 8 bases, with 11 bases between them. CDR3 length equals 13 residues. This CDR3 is CASSVEQGHEAFF. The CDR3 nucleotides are TGTGCCAGCAGCGTAGAGCAGGGGCACGAAGCTTTCTTT. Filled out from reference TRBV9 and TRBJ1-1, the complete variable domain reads DSGVTQTPKHLITATGQRVTLRCSPRSGDLSVYWYQQSLDQGLQFLIQYYNGEERAKGNILERFSAQQFPDLHSELNLSSLELGDSALYFCASSVEQGHEAFFGQGTRLTVV.

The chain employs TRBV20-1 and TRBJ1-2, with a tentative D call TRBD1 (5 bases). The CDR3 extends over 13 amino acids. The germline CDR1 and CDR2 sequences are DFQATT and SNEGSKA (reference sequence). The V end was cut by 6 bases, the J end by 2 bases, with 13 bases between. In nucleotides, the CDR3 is TGCAGTGCCAGCAGGGTAGCGAACTATGGCTACACCTTC. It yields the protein CSASRVANYGYTF.

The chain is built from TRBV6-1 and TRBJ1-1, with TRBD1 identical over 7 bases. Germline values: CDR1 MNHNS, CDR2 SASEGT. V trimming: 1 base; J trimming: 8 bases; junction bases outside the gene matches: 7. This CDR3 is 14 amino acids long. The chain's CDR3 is CASSEGSGGREAFF. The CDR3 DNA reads TGTGCCAGCAGTGAAGGGTCAGGGGGACGGGAAGCTTTCTTT.

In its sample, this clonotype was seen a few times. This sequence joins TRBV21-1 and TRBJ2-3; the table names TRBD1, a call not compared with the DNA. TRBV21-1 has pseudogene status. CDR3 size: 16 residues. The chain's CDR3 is CASSSVMDRSTDTQYF. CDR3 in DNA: TGTGCCAGCAGTTCGGTAATGGACAGAAGCACAGATACGCAGTATTTT.

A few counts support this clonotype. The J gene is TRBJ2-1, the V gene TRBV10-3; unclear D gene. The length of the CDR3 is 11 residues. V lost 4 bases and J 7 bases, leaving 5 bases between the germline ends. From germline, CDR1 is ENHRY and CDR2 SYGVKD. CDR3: CAISALNEQFF. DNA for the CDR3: TGTGCCATCAGTGCATTAAATGAGCAGTTCTTC.

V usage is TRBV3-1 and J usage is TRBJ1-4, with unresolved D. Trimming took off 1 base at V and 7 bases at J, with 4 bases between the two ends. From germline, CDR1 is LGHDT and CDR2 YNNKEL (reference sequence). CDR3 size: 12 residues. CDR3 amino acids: CASSQAREKLFF. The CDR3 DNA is TGTGCCAGCAGCCAAGCCCGTGAAAAACTGTTTTTT.

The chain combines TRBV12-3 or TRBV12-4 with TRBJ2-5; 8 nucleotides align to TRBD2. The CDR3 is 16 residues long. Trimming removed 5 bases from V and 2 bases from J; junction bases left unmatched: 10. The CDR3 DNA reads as TGTGCCAGCAGTGACCCTGTATTAGCGGGGCAAGAGACCCAGTACTTC. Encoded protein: CASSDPVLAGQETQYF.

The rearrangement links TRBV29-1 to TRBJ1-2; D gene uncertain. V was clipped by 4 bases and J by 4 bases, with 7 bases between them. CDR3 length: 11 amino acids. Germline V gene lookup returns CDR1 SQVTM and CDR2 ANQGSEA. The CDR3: CSVGSGYGYTF. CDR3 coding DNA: TGCAGCGTTGGTTCCGGCTATGGCTACACCTTC.